This TCR beta chain was recovered during a study of blood T cell repertoires in COVID-19. For the study at large: Sample material is recorded as cDNA or gDNA derived from T cells, B-cell-depleted T cells, or PBMCs.

Those who participated ranged in age from roughly 18 to 95 years and resided in about two dozen US areas. Cohort 3 recovery required two negative PCRs, clearance, or symptom resolution. Per the germline V gene, CDR1 is WNHNN and CDR2 is SYGVQD (reference sequence). The CDR3 contains 16 residues. V was pared by 2 bases and J by 2 bases, with 9 bases of the junction left unmatched. The assay was immunoSEQ multiplex PCR, and TCRdb's table has in-frame clones only and misses some. The sample consists of a few hundred thousand clones, roughly four fifths of them appearing once. The material sequenced was PBMCs or T cells enriched from blood (not recorded which). The source is a man aged 45 to 65 who had recovered from COVID-19. The rearrangement links TRBV10-1 to TRBJ2-7; 7 positions match TRBD1. This CDR3 is CASSEGGQVSTYEQYF. The CDR3, as DNA: TGCGCCAGCAGTGAGGGTGGACAGGTTAGCACCTACGAGCAGTACTTC.